Below, 22 T cell receptor beta chains from the same sample are listed, as sequenced in a study of blood T cell repertoires in COVID-19. Profiled with immunoSEQ multiplex PCR; TCRdb holds only in-frame clones, not every one. The profile shows fewer than 250,000 clones, 86% of them singletons. Sequenced input: peripheral blood. These receptors were taken from a woman in her forties or fifties with acute or convalescent COVID-19.

V gene TRBV10-3 combines with J gene TRBJ1-6; 7 bases are shared with TRBD1. The germline CDR1 and CDR2 sequences are ENHRY and SYGVKD. V was pared by 6 bases and J by 5 bases, with 10 bases of the junction left unmatched. The CDR3 is 16 amino acids. The CDR3 nucleotides are TGTGCCATCAGGAACGACAGGGCTACTAATAATTCACCCCTCCACTTT. Its translation is CAIRNDRATNNSPLHF.

This rearrangement joins TRBV10-1 to TRBJ2-1; 7 nucleotides line up with TRBD1. The CDR3 sequence is 16 residues long. Germline CDR1 and CDR2: WNHNN and SYGVQD (reference sequence). V lost 4 bases and J lost 4; bases outside the gene matches: 10. CDR3 residues: CASSANRGTRYNEQFF. The CDR3 DNA reads TGCGCCAGCAGTGCAAACAGGGGAACCCGTTACAATGAGCAGTTCTTC.

This clone was seen a few times. DNA of the CDR3: TGTGCCAGCAGTCTAGGGACAGGGCGAGGTGAAGCTTTCTTT. It codes for CASSLGTGRGEAFF. This chain links TRBV28 with TRBJ1-1; 9 bases are shared with TRBD1. The CDR3 runs 14 residues. V shed 5 bases and J 7 bases; nucleotides not matched to a gene: 8. Looked up from germline, CDR1 is MDHEN and CDR2 is SYDVKM. The full variable domain, in which reference TRBV28 and TRBJ1-1 provide the parts outside the CDR3, is DVKVTQSSRYLVKRTGEKVFLECVQDMDHENMFWYRQDPGLGLRLIYFSYDVKMKEKGDIPEGYSVSREKKERFSLILESASTNQTSMYLCASSLGTGRGEAFFGQGTRLTVV.

The V call is TRBV19, the J call TRBJ2-3, with D hard to call. V was trimmed by 6 bases and J by 2 bases, leaving 18 bases between them. The germline gives CDR1 LNHDA, CDR2 SQIVND (reference sequence). This CDR3 has 16 amino acids. The CDR3 DNA is TGTGCCAGTAGAAGAGACCCCCAAGGAGACACAGATACGCAGTATTTT. Protein product: CASRRDPQGDTDTQYF.

This chain uses TRBV27 with TRBJ2-3; 7 bases map to TRBD2. Germline V lookup: CDR1 MNHEY, CDR2 SMNVEV (reference sequence). Unmatched junction bases numbered 3, after V lost 0 bases and J lost 3 bases. This CDR3 spans 15 amino acids. The CDR3 DNA is TGTGCCAGCAGTTTATCCGGGGGGACTACAGATACGCAGTATTTT. Protein sequence: CASSLSGGTTDTQYF.

The chain combines TRBV11-3 with TRBJ2-1; D possibly corresponds to TRBD2 (6 bases). The CDR3 covers 13 residues. CDR1 is SGHNT, CDR2 YENEEA, per germline. V lost 1 base, J lost 10 bases, and 11 bases lay in between. CDR3 amino acids: CASSLAGEGEQFF. The CDR3 DNA is TGTGCCAGCAGCTTAGCGGGAGAAGGAGAGCAGTTCTTC.

The rearrangement joins TRBV30 to TRBJ1-5, with D maybe TRBD1 (6 bases). Germline values: CDR1 GTSNPN, CDR2 SVGIG (reference sequence). This CDR3 contains 15 residues. The V and J ends lost 1 base and 6 bases respectively, with 16 bases between them. The chain's CDR3 is CAWSDLDPGAQPQHF. The CDR3 DNA reads TGTGCCTGGAGTGACCTTGATCCAGGGGCTCAGCCCCAGCATTTT.

The rearrangement joins TRBV29-1 to TRBJ1-4, with D possibly matching TRBD1 (6 bases). V was shortened by 6 bases and J by 7 bases, with 18 bases between the two germline ends. CDR1 SQVTM and CDR2 ANQGSEA come from the germline V gene. CDR3 length: 14 amino acids. The CDR3 spells CSVMAGALGEKLFF. CDR3 DNA: TGCAGCGTGATGGCAGGGGCCCTCGGTGAAAAACTGTTTTTT.

The V call is TRBV7-2, the J call TRBJ2-5; 7 bases align to TRBD1. J gave up 4 bases and V 7 bases, and 6 bases lay outside the gene matches. This CDR3 has 13 amino acids. CDR1 is SGHTA, CDR2 FQGNSA, per germline. This chain's CDR3 is CASTLTGLETQYF. In DNA form, the CDR3 reads TGTGCCAGCACCTTGACAGGGTTAGAGACCCAGTACTTC.

Only a few counts were recorded for this clone. The chain links TRBV2 to TRBJ1-5; D perhaps matches TRBD1 (5 bases). The V end lost 0 bases, the J end lost 1 base, and 10 bases lay between the germline ends. The CDR3 is 16 amino acids. CDR1 is SNHLY, CDR2 FYNNEI, per germline. The CDR3 protein is CASSEAAGLSNQPQHF. Here the CDR3 DNA reads TGTGCCAGCAGTGAAGCGGCAGGGTTAAGCAATCAGCCCCAGCATTTT.

The genes are TRBV19 and TRBJ1-5, with 8 nucleotides matching TRBD1. Trimming removed 3 bases from V and 4 bases from J; junction bases left unmatched: 11. The CDR3 totals 17 residues. Germline CDR1 LNHDA, CDR2 SQIVND (reference sequence). Here the CDR3 DNA reads TGTGCCAGTAGTATGGACAGGGTCAAAGGGTTAAATCAGCCCCAGCATTTT. Protein product: CASSMDRVKGLNQPQHF.

The genes are TRBV5-1 and TRBJ2-3; D is uncertain. CDR1 is SGHRS, CDR2 YFSETQ, per germline. V lost 7 bases and J 2 bases, leaving 11 bases between the germline ends. The CDR3 has 13 residues. In DNA, the CDR3 is TGCGCCAGCGCATCAGGCGCCACAGATACGCAGTATTTT. Protein sequence: CASASGATDTQYF.

The chain couples TRBV11-2 to TRBJ2-1; 8 bases align to TRBD2. The CDR3 has 15 residues. Per germline, CDR1 SGHAT and CDR2 FQNNGV. The V segment lost 3 bases and the J segment 4 bases; nucleotides outside the gene matches: 5. CDR3 in DNA: TGTGCCAGCAGCTTCGGCCGACTAGCGTACAATGAGCAGTTCTTC. Translation: CASSFGRLAYNEQFF.

The chain combines TRBV29-1 with TRBJ1-1; a possible D gene is TRBD1 (5 bases). V lost 7 bases to trimming and J lost 4 bases, with 13 bases between them. The CDR3 is 12 residues long. From germline, CDR1 is SQVTM and CDR2 ANQGSEA. The CDR3 sequence is CSARDGGTEAFF. The CDR3 region has the DNA TGCAGCGCCCGGGACGGGGGCACTGAAGCTTTCTTT. Combining the CDR3 with reference TRBV29-1 and TRBJ1-1 gives the whole variable domain SAVISQKPSRDICQRGTSLTIQCQVDSQVTMMFWYRQQPGQSLTLIATANQGSEATYESGFVIDKFPISRPNLTFSTLTVSNMSPEDSSIYLCSARDGGTEAFFGQGTRLTVV.

As concerns this clone: The junction differs from germline at one of its ends, possibly a read error. J is TRBJ2-3 and V is TRBV24-1; D remains ambiguous. Germline CDR1 reads KGHDR; CDR2 reads SFDVKD. The CDR3 consists of 15 residues. CDR3 in amino acids: CATSDPIYSKDTQYF. The CDR3 bases are TGTGCCACCAGTGATCCTATCTACAGCAAAGATACGCAGTATTTT.

The chain carries TRBV11-2 and TRBJ2-1, with D tentatively TRBD1 (6 bases). Trimming took off 5 bases at V and 0 bases at J, with 17 bases between the two ends. Germline assignment: CDR1 SGHAT and CDR2 FQNNGV. The CDR3 spans 17 residues. CDR3 in amino acids: CASSRNREISSYNEQFF. In DNA, the CDR3 is TGTGCCAGCAGCAGAAACAGGGAAATAAGCTCCTACAATGAGCAGTTCTTC.

This chain joins TRBV19 and TRBJ1-3; 7 nucleotides line up with TRBD1. CDR3 length: 16 amino acids. V lost 4 bases to trimming and J lost 0 bases; unmatched junction nucleotides: 6. CDR1 and CDR2 (germline): LNHDA, SQIVND (reference sequence). Here the CDR3 reads CASSTQRDSSGNTIYF. DNA for the CDR3: TGTGCCAGTAGTACTCAACGGGACAGCTCTGGAAACACCATATATTTT.

Regarding this clone: This sample includes further DNA sequences coding for the same CDR3. The chain joins TRBV6-2 or TRBV6-3 to TRBJ1-2, with a tentative D call TRBD1 (5 bases). Deletions cut 2 bases from V and 8 bases from J, with 12 bases between. The V gene's germline CDR1 is MNHEY and CDR2 SVGEGT. The CDR3 contains 13 residues. CDR3 sequence (DNA): TGTGCCAGCAGTTACGGCGGGGGACTGGGCTACACCTTC. Protein: CASSYGGGLGYTF.

The CDR3 sequence: CASSLTGTETQYF. The CDR3, as DNA: TGTGCCAGCAGCTTGACAGGGACGGAGACCCAGTACTTC. The rearrangement joins TRBV7-9 to TRBJ2-5, with 7 bases that match TRBD1. CDR1 SEHNR and CDR2 FQNEAQ come from the germline V gene (reference sequence). The V segment lost 3 bases and the J segment 5 bases; nucleotides outside the gene matches: 3. The CDR3 is 13 amino acids.

The chain recombines TRBV5-1 with TRBJ1-5; 8 bases match TRBD1. Germline CDR1 is SGHRS and CDR2 is YFSETQ. After removal of 4 bases from V and 4 bases from J, the junction contained 10 bases not matched to a gene. The CDR3 extends over 16 amino acids. This chain's CDR3 is CASSGQGSGINQPQHF. In nucleotides, the CDR3 is TGCGCCAGCAGCGGACAGGGTTCAGGGATAAATCAGCCCCAGCATTTT.

This chain links TRBV19 with TRBJ2-1; 10 bases map to TRBD2. The ends lost 1 base at V and 6 bases at J; junction bases unmatched: 6. The CDR3 contains 16 residues. Germline lookup yields CDR1 LNHDA and CDR2 SQIVND (reference sequence). CDR3 protein: CASSIGGAGGPNEQFF. In DNA form, the CDR3 reads TGTGCCAGTAGTATAGGGGGAGCGGGAGGGCCCAATGAGCAGTTCTTC.

This clone was found a few times. The rearrangement joins TRBV19 to TRBJ2-1, with TRBD2 matching 11 bases. The CDR3 is 16 amino acids. CDR1 and CDR2 (germline): LNHDA, SQIVND (reference sequence). After removal of 5 bases from V and 3 bases from J, the junction contained 6 bases not matched to a gene. Here the CDR3 reads CASSFRLAGFYNEQFF. CDR3 DNA sequence: TGTGCCAGTAGTTTCCGACTAGCGGGGTTCTACAATGAGCAGTTCTTC.